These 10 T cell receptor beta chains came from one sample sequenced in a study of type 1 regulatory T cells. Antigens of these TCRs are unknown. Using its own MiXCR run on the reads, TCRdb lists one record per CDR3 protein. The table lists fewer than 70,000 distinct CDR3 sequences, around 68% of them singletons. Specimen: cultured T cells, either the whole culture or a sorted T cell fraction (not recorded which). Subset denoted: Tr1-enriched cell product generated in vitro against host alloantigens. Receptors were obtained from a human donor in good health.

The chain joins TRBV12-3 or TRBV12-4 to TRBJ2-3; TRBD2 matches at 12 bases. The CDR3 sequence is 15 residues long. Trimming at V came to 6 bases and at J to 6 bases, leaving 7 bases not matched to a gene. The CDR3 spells CASRQTSGSGDTQYF. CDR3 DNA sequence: TGTGCCAGCAGACAGACTAGCGGGAGTGGTGATACGCAGTATTTT.

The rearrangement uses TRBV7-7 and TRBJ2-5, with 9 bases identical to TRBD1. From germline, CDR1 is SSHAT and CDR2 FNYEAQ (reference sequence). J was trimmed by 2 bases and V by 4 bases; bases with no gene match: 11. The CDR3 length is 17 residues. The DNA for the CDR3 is TGTGCCAGCAGCTCCACCCGACTGACAGGGGGTCAAGAGACCCAGTACTTC. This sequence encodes CASSSTRLTGGQETQYF.

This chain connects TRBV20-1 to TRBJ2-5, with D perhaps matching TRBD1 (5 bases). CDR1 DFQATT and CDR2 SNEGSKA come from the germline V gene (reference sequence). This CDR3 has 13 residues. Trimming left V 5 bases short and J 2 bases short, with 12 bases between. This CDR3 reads CSAPTPGQETQYF. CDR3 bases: TGCAGTGCTCCAACCCCAGGGCAAGAGACCCAGTACTTC.

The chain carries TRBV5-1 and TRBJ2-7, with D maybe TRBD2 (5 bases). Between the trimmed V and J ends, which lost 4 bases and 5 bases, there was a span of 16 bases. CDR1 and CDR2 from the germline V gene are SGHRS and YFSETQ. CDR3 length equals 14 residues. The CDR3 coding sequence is TGCGCCAGCAGCCGGGGAGCGGTGAAGGACGAGCAGTACTTC. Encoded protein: CASSRGAVKDEQYF.

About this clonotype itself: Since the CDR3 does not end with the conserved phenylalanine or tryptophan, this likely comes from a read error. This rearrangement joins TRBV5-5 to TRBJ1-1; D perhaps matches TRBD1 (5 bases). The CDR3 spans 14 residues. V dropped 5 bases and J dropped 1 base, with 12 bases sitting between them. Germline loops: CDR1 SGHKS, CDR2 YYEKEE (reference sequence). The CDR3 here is CASSWGGANTEAFL. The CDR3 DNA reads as TGTGCCAGCAGTTGGGGAGGGGCGAACACTGAAGCTTTCCTT.

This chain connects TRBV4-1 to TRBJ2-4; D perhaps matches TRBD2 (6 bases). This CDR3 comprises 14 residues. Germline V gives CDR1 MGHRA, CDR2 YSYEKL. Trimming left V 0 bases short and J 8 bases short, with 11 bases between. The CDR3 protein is CASSQEEWGDIQYF. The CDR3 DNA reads TGCGCCAGCAGCCAAGAAGAGTGGGGGGACATTCAGTACTTC.

CDR3 amino acids: CSAPGGGSFTGELFF. The CDR3 DNA reads as TGCAGTGCACCCGGGGGTGGGAGTTTCACCGGGGAGCTGTTTTTT. The V call is TRBV20-1, the J call TRBJ2-2; weak D call: TRBD2 (6 bases). V was pared by 6 bases and J by 4 bases, with 18 bases between. The length of the CDR3 is 15 residues. The germline V gene has CDR1 DFQATT and CDR2 SNEGSKA (reference sequence).

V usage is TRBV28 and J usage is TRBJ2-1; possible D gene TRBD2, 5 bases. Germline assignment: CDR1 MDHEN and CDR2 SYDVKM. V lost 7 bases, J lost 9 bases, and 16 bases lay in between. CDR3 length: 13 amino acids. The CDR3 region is CASTEGLVSEQFF. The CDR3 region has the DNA TGTGCCAGCACCGAGGGTTTGGTGAGTGAGCAGTTCTTC.

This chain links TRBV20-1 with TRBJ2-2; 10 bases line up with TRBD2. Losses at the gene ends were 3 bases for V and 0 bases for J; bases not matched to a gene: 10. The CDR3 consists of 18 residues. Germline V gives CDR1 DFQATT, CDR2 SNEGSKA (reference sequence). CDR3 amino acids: CSARMGRTSGTNTGELFF. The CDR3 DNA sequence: TGCAGTGCTAGGATGGGTCGGACTAGCGGTACGAACACCGGGGAGCTGTTTTTT.

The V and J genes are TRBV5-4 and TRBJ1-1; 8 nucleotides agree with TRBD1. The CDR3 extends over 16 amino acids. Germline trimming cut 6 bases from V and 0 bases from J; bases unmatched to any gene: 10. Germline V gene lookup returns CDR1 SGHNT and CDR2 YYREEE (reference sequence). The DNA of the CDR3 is TGTGCCAGCACCGCCGACAGGGGTTACATGAACACTGAAGCTTTCTTT. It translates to CASTADRGYMNTEAFF.